Listed here are 25 T cell receptor beta chains from one sample, sequenced in a study of immune heterogeneity within non-small cell lung tumors. Samples each supplied 600 ng of bulk tumor genomic DNA as template. Multiple widely separated biopsies were taken from each primary tumor at surgery. Their non-small cell lung cancer was newly diagnosed and untreated, and the patients underwent curative surgery. It was with 32 V and 13 J primers that multiplex PCR amplified TCR beta CDR3. From the multiplex PCR reads, TCRdb called clonotypes with MiXCR, one entry per CDR3 protein. The repertoire includes about 22,000 distinct CDR3 sequences, around 30% of them detected once, and around 4.6% sits in the top ten. The sample comprised lung tumor tissue. These receptors were taken from a man aged 40-49 years with non-small cell lung cancer.

In regard to this clonotype: Just one base apart from a much larger clone, this may be a read error. The chain joins TRBV5-1 to TRBJ2-5; D is unresolved. V was trimmed by 1 base and J by 5 bases, leaving 21 bases between them. The CDR3 has 17 amino acids. Germline assignment: CDR1 SGHRS and CDR2 YFSETQ. The CDR3 here is CASSLRGGDDVFETQYF. CDR3 nucleotides: TGCGCCAGCAGCTTGCGCGGTGGGGATGATGTCTTCGAGACCCAGTACTTC.

The CDR3 loop reads CASSQAVGRGRLYEQYF. Here the CDR3 DNA reads TGTGCCAGCAGCCAAGCTGTCGGACGGGGAAGGCTTTACGAGCAGTACTTC. The chain joins TRBV3-1 to TRBJ2-7, with D possibly matching TRBD2 (5 bases). The CDR3 is 17 amino acids. Trimming removed 1 base at V and 4 bases at J, with 20 bases between. Germline assignment: CDR1 LGHDT and CDR2 YNNKEL (reference sequence).

The genes are TRBV30 and TRBJ2-5; 13 bases are shared with TRBD2. J was trimmed by 3 bases and V by 3 bases; bases with no gene match: 4. Germline CDR1 GTSNPN, CDR2 SVGIG (reference sequence). The CDR3 has 15 residues. In DNA form, the CDR3 reads TGTGCCTGGAGCCCCGGGACTAGCGGGAAAGAGACCCAGTACTTC. It specifies CAWSPGTSGKETQYF. The variable domain in full, with the rest retrieved from reference TRBV30 and TRBJ2-5, is SQTIHQWPATLVQPVGSPLSLECTVEGTSNPNLYWYRQAAGRGLQLLFYSVGIGQISSEVPQNLSASRPQDRQFILSSKKLLLSDSGFYLCAWSPGTSGKETQYFGPGTRLLVL.

V and J are TRBV5-8 and TRBJ1-5, with 9 bases matching TRBD1. The J segment lost 4 bases and the V segment lost 3 bases, leaving 8 bases of the junction unmatched. The germline CDR1 and CDR2 sequences are SGHTS and YDEGEE. The CDR3 runs to 16 residues. CDR3 DNA: TGTGCCAGCAGCTCCGGGACAGGGTATCGGAATCAGCCCCAGCATTTT. Encoded protein: CASSSGTGYRNQPQHF. Full variable domain (outside the CDR3, taken from reference TRBV5-8 and TRBJ1-5): EAGVTQSPTHLIKTRGQQATLRCSPISGHTSVYWYQQALGLGLQFLLWYDEGEERNRGNFPPRFSGRQFPNYSSELNVNALELEDSALYLCASSSGTGYRNQPQHFGDGTRLSIL.

About this clonotype itself: A much larger clone differs by one base, so this may be a read error. The chain carries TRBV2 and TRBJ2-2, with TRBD2 matching 7 bases. The CDR3 is 18 amino acids. V gave up 2 bases and J gave up 2 bases; unmatched junction bases: 11. Germline V gene data show CDR1 as SNHLY and CDR2 as FYNNEI. The CDR3 protein is CASSEWRLALKNTGELFF. As DNA, the CDR3 is TGTGCCAGCAGTGAATGGAGACTAGCTCTAAAAAACACCGGGGAGCTGTTTTTT. Complete variable domain (other parts from reference TRBV2 and TRBJ2-2): EPEVTQTPSHQVTQMGQEVILRCVPISNHLYFYWYRQILGQKVEFLVSFYNNEISEKSEIFDDQFSVERPDGSNFTLKIRSTKLEDSAMYFCASSEWRLALKNTGELFFGEGSRLTVL.

This clonotype was found many times. The CDR3 loop reads CASSGHRGDTYEQYF. In DNA form, the CDR3 reads TGTGCCAGCAGTGGGCACAGGGGGGATACCTACGAGCAGTACTTC. This chain joins TRBV6-1 and TRBJ2-7; 8 bases match TRBD1. This CDR3 comprises 15 residues. The germline CDR1 and CDR2 sequences are MNHNS and SASEGT. V dropped 4 bases and J dropped 2; count of bases not matched to a gene: 7.

Points on this clonotype: At one of its ends the junction is not consistent with the germline gene, which may arise from a read error. The chain employs TRBV5-1 and TRBJ2-7; D is uncertain. Looked up from germline, CDR1 is SGHRS and CDR2 is YFSETQ. CDR3 length equals 15 residues. As DNA, the CDR3 is TGCGCCAGCAGCTTGGAGCCAGGCGGCTCCTACGAGCATTACTTC. The encoded protein is CASSLEPGGSYEHYF.

V is TRBV10-2 and J is TRBJ2-2; D perhaps matches TRBD2 (5 bases). V was cut by 4 bases and J by 4 bases, with 13 bases left in between. This CDR3 has 15 residues. Germline assignment: CDR1 WSHSY and CDR2 SAAADI. Written as DNA, the CDR3 is TGCGCCAGCAGTGGGAGCGGCGTTACCACCGGGGAGCTGTTTTTT. Its translation is CASSGSGVTTGELFF.

The J gene is TRBJ2-1, the V gene TRBV24-1; perhaps TRBD2 as D (6 bases). This CDR3 is 15 amino acids long. Germline V gives CDR1 KGHDR, CDR2 SFDVKD. The V end lost 4 bases, the J end lost 0 bases, and 9 bases lay between the germline ends. The CDR3: CATSDGGISYNEQFF. For the CDR3, the DNA is TGTGCCACCAGTGACGGCGGGATCTCCTACAATGAGCAGTTCTTC.

Many counts were recorded for this clonotype. CDR3: CASSYAGQEYQPQHF. DNA of the CDR3: TGTGCCAGCAGTTACGCGGGACAGGAATATCAGCCCCAGCATTTT. This chain uses TRBV6-2 or TRBV6-3 with TRBJ1-5, with 8 bases aligning to TRBD1. Germline values: CDR1 MNHEY, CDR2 SVGEGT. The CDR3 loop spans 15 amino acids. V was pared by 2 bases and J by 5 bases, with 5 bases of the junction left unmatched.

V gene TRBV20-1 combines with J gene TRBJ2-1; possibly TRBD1 for D (5 bases). Germline CDR1 DFQATT, CDR2 SNEGSKA (reference sequence). This CDR3 contains 14 residues. Deletions cut 0 bases from V and 1 base from J, with 7 bases between. The CDR3 protein is CSAREGASYNEQFF. As DNA, the CDR3 is TGCAGTGCTAGAGAAGGGGCTTCCTACAATGAGCAGTTCTTC.

This clonotype appeared many times. This chain uses TRBV6-2 or TRBV6-3 with TRBJ2-5; 7 bases match TRBD2. This CDR3 spans 18 amino acids. V lost 7 bases to trimming and J lost 3 bases; unmatched junction nucleotides: 20. The V gene's germline CDR1 is MNHEY and CDR2 SVGEGT. In DNA, the CDR3 is TGTGCCAGCAACCAGTACCTAGCGGAAGAGGTGGGCAAAGAGACCCAGTACTTC. Its translation is CASNQYLAEEVGKETQYF.

The DNA of the CDR3 is TGTGCCAGCAGCCCCGGGACATACCTCCGCACAGATACGCAGTATTTT. Residues: CASSPGTYLRTDTQYF. The V call is TRBV11-2, the J call TRBJ2-3, with a tentative D call TRBD1 (6 bases). V lost 5 bases, J lost 1 base, and 16 bases lay in between. The CDR3 sequence is 16 residues long. Germline CDR1 reads SGHAT; CDR2 reads FQNNGV.

This clonotype has only one observation. The chain uses TRBV9 and TRBJ2-7, with no clear D. Germline V gives CDR1 SGDLS, CDR2 YYNGEE. This CDR3 region has 15 residues. Trimming pared 0 bases from V and 2 bases from J, leaving 12 bases between. The CDR3: CASSVDISPAYEQYF. CDR3 coding DNA: TGTGCCAGCAGCGTAGATATTAGCCCGGCCTACGAGCAGTACTTC.

Turning to this clonotype: This clone may be a read error of a much larger clone one base away. No conserved phenylalanine or tryptophan ends this CDR3, so it is likely a read error. The V call is TRBV19, the J call TRBJ2-7, with 11 bases aligning to TRBD2. The V gene's germline CDR1 is LNHDA and CDR2 SQIVND (reference sequence). V shed 6 bases, J shed 5 bases, and the junction held 6 bases outside the gene matches. This CDR3 spans 14 amino acids. The CDR3 protein is CASSKLAGVNEQYL. The CDR3 region has the DNA TGTGCCAGTAGCAAACTAGCGGGAGTTAACGAGCAGTACTTA.

The chain uses TRBV20-1 and TRBJ2-7; TRBD1 might be the D (6 bases). V was trimmed by 3 bases and J by 3 bases, leaving 18 bases between them. Germline assignment: CDR1 DFQATT and CDR2 SNEGSKA (reference sequence). The CDR3 is made up of 15 amino acids. The CDR3 region has the DNA TGCAGTGCTAGTGTCGGGACACAAAAAAACTACGAGCAGTACTTC. Translating it yields CSASVGTQKNYEQYF.

The chain uses TRBV9 and TRBJ2-1, with TRBD2 matching over 10 bases. This CDR3 has 18 amino acids. Per germline, CDR1 SGDLS and CDR2 YYNGEE. Trimming removed 0 bases from V and 7 bases from J; junction bases left unmatched: 13. The CDR3, as DNA: TGTGCCAGCAGCGTAGAACCCCGAAGCGGGAGGGCCGGGAATGAGCAGTTCTTC. Translation gives CASSVEPRSGRAGNEQFF.

This clonotype was recorded at least ten times. The chain employs TRBV29-1 and TRBJ1-2; 10 positions match TRBD1. CDR1 is SQVTM, CDR2 ANQGSEA, per germline. The CDR3 sequence is 14 residues long. J gave up 8 bases and V 8 bases, and 14 bases lay outside the gene matches. CDR3 protein: CSIRTDDRGQGYTF. The DNA of the CDR3 is TGCAGCATCCGGACCGATGACAGGGGGCAAGGCTACACCTTC. The variable domain in full, with the rest retrieved from reference TRBV29-1 and TRBJ1-2, is SAVISQKPSRDICQRGTSLTIQCQVDSQVTMMFWYRQQPGQSLTLIATANQGSEATYESGFVIDKFPISRPNLTFSTLTVSNMSPEDSSIYLCSIRTDDRGQGYTFGSGTRLTVV.

In this sample, this clonotype turned up many times. CDR3 bases: TGTGCCAGCCAGGGGTTGTACACCGGGGAGCTGTTTTTT. This sequence encodes CASQGLYTGELFF. The chain carries TRBV19 and TRBJ2-2, with D perhaps matching TRBD1 (6 bases). V was shortened by 9 bases and J by 3 bases, with 11 bases between the two germline ends. This CDR3 comprises 13 residues. From germline, CDR1 is LNHDA and CDR2 SQIVND (reference sequence).

The table lists this clonotype with a few counts. The chain recombines TRBV5-4 with TRBJ2-6, with 14 bases fitting TRBD2. From germline, CDR1 is SGHNT and CDR2 YYREEE (reference sequence). The CDR3 extends over 17 amino acids. J lost 4 bases, V lost 4 bases, and 4 bases had no gene match. DNA of the CDR3: TGTGCCAGCAGCGGGGGACTAGCGGGAGCCGGGGCCAACGTCCTGACTTTC. This encodes CASSGGLAGAGANVLTF.

Only a few counts were recorded for this clonotype. This chain links TRBV7-2 with TRBJ1-2, with no clear D. The CDR3 is 11 amino acids. V was clipped by 5 bases and J by 9 bases, with 10 bases between them. Germline CDR1 reads SGHTA; CDR2 reads FQGNSA. In DNA form, the CDR3 reads TGTGCCAGCAGCCCACAGTATTGCTACACCTTC. It translates to CASSPQYCYTF. The full variable domain, its missing parts supplied by reference TRBV7-2 and TRBJ1-2, is GAGVSQSPSNKVTEKGKDVELRCDPISGHTALYWYRQSLGQGLEFLIYFQGNSAPDKSGLPSDRFSAERTGGSVSTLTIQRTQQEDSAVYLCASSPQYCYTFGSGTRLTVV.

A word on this clonotype: A much larger clone lies one base from this, so it may be a read error. V gene TRBV12-3 or TRBV12-4 combines with J gene TRBJ2-7; D not certain. Trimming took 2 bases from V and 9 from J, leaving 14 bases between them. This CDR3 is built from 13 residues. The CDR3 nucleotides are TGTGCCAGCAGTTTAATGGCAGCATCCGGGCAGTACTTC. Translated: CASSLMAASGQYF.

This clonotype has ten or more counts. This chain links TRBV10-3 with TRBJ2-2; D is unclear. The germline gives CDR1 ENHRY, CDR2 SYGVKD. V lost 4 bases to trimming and J lost 2 bases, with 8 bases between them. The CDR3 consists of 14 residues. The CDR3 DNA is TGTGCCATCAGTGCGATCGTTAACACCGGGGAGCTGTTTTTT. Translating gives CAISAIVNTGELFF.

On this clonotype: A much larger clone differs from this one at a single base, so this may be a read error. The chain couples TRBV11-2 to TRBJ1-6; D ambiguous. Germline V CDR1 and CDR2: SGHAT, FQNNGV. The CDR3 loop spans 17 amino acids. CDR3 DNA: TGTGCCAGCGGCTTTAGGACCGTGAGCTCCTATAATTCACCCCTCCACTTT. Protein: CASGFRTVSSYNSPLHF.

The chain employs TRBV9 and TRBJ2-7; 8 nucleotides align to TRBD2. V lost 0 bases, J lost 2 bases, and 4 bases stayed unmatched. The CDR3 length is 15 residues. CDR1 is SGDLS, CDR2 YYNGEE, per germline. The CDR3 here is CASSVGGGGTYEQYF. For the CDR3, the DNA is TGTGCCAGCAGCGTAGGGGGCGGGGGGACCTACGAGCAGTACTTC.